What follows are 7 T cell receptor beta chains derived from one specimen sequenced in a study of T cell repertoires in cytomegalovirus infection. No cognate antigen is known for these TCRs. Using its own MiXCR run on the reads, TCRdb lists one record per CDR3 protein. The table lists about a million distinct CDR3 sequences, under 40% of them singletons. The specimen comprised cultured CD8+ T cells from PBMCs, sampled from culture after CMV antigen stimulation. The receptors originated from a human donor in good health (CMV status not recorded). Some clones in this sample may be carry-over from other donors' samples.

This clonotype was seen a single time. The chain recombines TRBV20-1 with TRBJ2-1; the D gene could be TRBD1 or TRBD2 (5 bases each). The CDR3 has 12 residues. Germline loops: CDR1 DFQATT, CDR2 SNEGSKA (reference sequence). With 6 bases removed from V and 11 bases from J, the gap between germline ends came to 17 bases. The DNA of the CDR3 is TGCAGTGCGGCCGGGACCTGGACGAAGCAGTTCTTC. Its protein product is CSAAGTWTKQFF.

This chain connects TRBV5-4 to TRBJ1-2; the match to TRBD1 covers 7 bases. V lost 5 bases, J lost 8 bases, and 9 bases stayed unmatched. The CDR3 loop spans 13 amino acids. The germline V gene encodes CDR1 SGHNT and CDR2 YYREEE (reference sequence). CDR3 coding DNA: TGTGCCAGCAGGGATACAGGGGAGTGGGGCTACACCTTC. The encoded protein is CASRDTGEWGYTF.

V usage is TRBV5-4 and J usage is TRBJ2-5; D not resolved. The CDR3 consists of 12 residues. The V gene lost 4 bases and the J gene lost 5 bases, with 9 bases spanning the gap. The germline gives CDR1 SGHNT, CDR2 YYREEE (reference sequence). The CDR3 sequence: CASSRNEETQYF. CDR3 bases: TGTGCCAGCAGCCGAAATGAGGAGACCCAGTACTTC. Full variable domain (missing parts from reference TRBV5-4 and TRBJ2-5): ETGVTQSPTHLIKTRGQQVTLRCSSQSGHNTVSWYQQALGQGPQFIFQYYREEENGRGNFPPRFSGLQFPNYSSELNVNALELDDSALYLCASSRNEETQYFGPGTRLLVL.

This clonotype showed up many times. This chain connects TRBV7-6 to TRBJ2-2, with D possibly matching TRBD2 (5 bases). The germline V gene has CDR1 SGHVS and CDR2 FNYEAQ. The CDR3 contains 16 residues. Deletions cut 5 bases from V and 3 bases from J, with 16 bases between. CDR3 amino acids: CASSVPEGVDTGELFF. The CDR3 bases are TGTGCCAGCAGCGTGCCTGAGGGAGTGGACACCGGGGAGCTGTTTTTT.

This rearrangement joins TRBV15 to TRBJ2-6; D uncertain. The CDR3 is 16 amino acids. The germline V gene encodes CDR1 LNHNV and CDR2 YYDKDF (reference sequence). The V and J ends lost 5 bases and 0 bases respectively, with 11 bases between them. This CDR3 is CATSPREGSGANVLTF. CDR3 nucleotides: TGTGCCACCAGCCCCCGCGAAGGCTCTGGGGCCAACGTCCTGACTTTC.

The chain employs TRBV6-1 and TRBJ2-3; 11 bases align to TRBD2. Germline loops: CDR1 MNHNS, CDR2 SASEGT. V shed 6 bases and J 2 bases; nucleotides not matched to a gene: 7. CDR3 length: 16 residues. The DNA of the CDR3 is TGTGCCAGCAGACCACAACTAGCGGGGGCCACAGATACGCAGTATTTT. This translates into CASRPQLAGATDTQYF.

This clonotype has just a few counts. This chain joins TRBV6-6 and TRBJ2-2; no clear D. CDR3 size: 12 residues. V was clipped by 6 bases and J by 3 bases, with 5 bases between them. Germline values: CDR1 MNHNY, CDR2 SVGAGI (reference sequence). The CDR3 sequence is CASRDHTGELFF. The DNA for the CDR3 is TGTGCCAGCAGGGACCACACCGGGGAGCTGTTTTTT.